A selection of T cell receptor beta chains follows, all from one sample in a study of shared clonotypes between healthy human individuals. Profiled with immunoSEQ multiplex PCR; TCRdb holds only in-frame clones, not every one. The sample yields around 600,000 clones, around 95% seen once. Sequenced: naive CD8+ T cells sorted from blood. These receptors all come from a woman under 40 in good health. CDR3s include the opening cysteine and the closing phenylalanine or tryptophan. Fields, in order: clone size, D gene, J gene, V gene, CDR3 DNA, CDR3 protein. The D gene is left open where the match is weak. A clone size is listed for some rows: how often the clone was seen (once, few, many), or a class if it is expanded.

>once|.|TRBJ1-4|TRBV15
TGTGCCACCAGCAGAGTTCCGAACGAGGAGCCCCTCGGTGGAAAACTGTTTTTT
CATSRVPNEEPLGGKLFF
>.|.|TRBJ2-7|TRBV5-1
TGCGCCAGCAGCTTGACGGGCCTTATCCTAGTGCGGGACAGCCCTGCCTACGAGCAGTACTTC
CASSLTGLILVRDSPAYEQYF
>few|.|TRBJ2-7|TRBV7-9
TGTGCCAGCAGCCTGGCTCAGGGGCCCTCCTACGAGCAGTACTTC
CASSLAQGPSYEQYF
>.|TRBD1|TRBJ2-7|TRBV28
TGTGCCAGCAGTTTGCCCTCCAGGGGGATCTCCTACGAGCAGTACTTC
CASSLPSRGISYEQYF
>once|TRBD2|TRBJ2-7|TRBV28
TGTGCCAGCAGTTCACCGACTAGCGGGGTCTACGAGCAGTACTTC
CASSSPTSGVYEQYF
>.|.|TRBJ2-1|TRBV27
TGTGCCAGCAGTTTATCGAGGGGGAATGAGCAGTTCTTC
CASSLSRGNEQFF
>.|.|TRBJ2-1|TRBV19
TGTGCCAGTAGTATAATCCCGGGAGAGTACAATGAGCAGTTCTTC
CASSIIPGEYNEQFF
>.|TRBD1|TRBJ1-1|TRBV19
TGTGCCAGTAGTTCATGGACAGGGCGAACTGAAGCTTTCTTT
CASSSWTGRTEAFF
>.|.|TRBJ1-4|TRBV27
TGTGCCAGCAGTTTACGGTTGCCGACAGCGACTAATGAAAAACTGTTTTTT
CASSLRLPTATNEKLFF
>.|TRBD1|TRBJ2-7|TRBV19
TGTGCCAGTAGTCCAGGGGGTCTTCGATACGAGCAGTACTTC
CASSPGGLRYEQYF
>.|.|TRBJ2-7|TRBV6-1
TGTGCCAGCAGTGAAAGGTACTACGAGCAGTACTTC
CASSERYYEQYF
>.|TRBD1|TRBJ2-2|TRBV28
TGTGCCAGCAGTAGGACAGGGGACACCGGGGAGCTGTTTTTT
CASSRTGDTGELFF
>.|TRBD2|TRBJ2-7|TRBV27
TGTGCCAGCAGTTCACTAGCGGGAACCTACGAGCAGTACTTC
CASSSLAGTYEQYF
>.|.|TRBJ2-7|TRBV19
TGTGCCAGTAGTATCCAGGACAGCTCCTACGAGCAGTACTTC
CASSIQDSSYEQYF
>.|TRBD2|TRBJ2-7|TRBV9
TGTGCCAGCAGCGTAGGTCCGGGGGGCGAGCAGTACTTC
CASSVGPGGEQYF
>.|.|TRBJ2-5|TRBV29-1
TGCAGCGCGGGGGGCCTGGCAGGGGAGACCCAGTACTTC
CSAGGLAGETQYF
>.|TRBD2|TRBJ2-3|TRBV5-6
TGTGCCAGCAGCTGGGGGGGTACAGATACGCAGTATTTT
CASSWGGTDTQYF
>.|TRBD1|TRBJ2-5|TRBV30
TGTGCCTGGAGTGCGCGACCGGGACAGGGAAGAGAGACCCAGTACTTC
CAWSARPGQGRETQYF
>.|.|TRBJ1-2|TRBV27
TGTGCCGGTTGGGCAGAGACTAACTATGGCTACACCTTC
CAGWAETNYGYTF
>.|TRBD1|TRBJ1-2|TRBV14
TGTGCCAGCAGCCAAGGCCCAGGGGGCTACGGCTACACCTTC
CASSQGPGGYGYTF
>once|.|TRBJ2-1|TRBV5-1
TGCGCCAGCAGCTGGAAAAACAATGAGCAGTTCTTC
CASSWKNNEQFF
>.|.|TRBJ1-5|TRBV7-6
TGTGCCAGCAGCTTAGTTTCGGGGACTGGTCAGCCCCAGCATTTT
CASSLVSGTGQPQHF
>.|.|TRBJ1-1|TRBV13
TGTGCCAGCAGCTTAGAGGGCCGAGGGAACACTGAAGCTTTCTTT
CASSLEGRGNTEAFF
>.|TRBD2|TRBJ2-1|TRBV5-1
TGCGCCAGCAGCCTCCCTCCGGGACTAGCGGGAGTTATCGATGAGCAGTTCTTC
CASSLPPGLAGVIDEQFF
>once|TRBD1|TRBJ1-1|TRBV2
TGTGCCAGCTGTGGTCGGGGACAGGGGTTGTGCACTGAAGCTTTCTTT
CASCGRGQGLCTEAFF
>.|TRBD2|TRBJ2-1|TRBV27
TGTGCCAGCAGTTTGATGCTGACTAGCGGGAGCAATGAGCAGTTCTTC
CASSLMLTSGSNEQFF
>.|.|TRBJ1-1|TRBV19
TGTGCCAGTAGTATAGATGGAGCTGAAGCTTTCTTT
CASSIDGAEAFF
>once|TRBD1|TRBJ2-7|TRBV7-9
TGTGCCAGCAGCTCGGGGACAGGGCCCTACGAGCAGTACTTC
CASSSGTGPYEQYF
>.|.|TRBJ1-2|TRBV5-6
TGTGCCAGCAGCTTGGAGGCGGGGCTCTTCTATGGCTACACCTTC
CASSLEAGLFYGYTF
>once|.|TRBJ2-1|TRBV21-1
TGTGCCAGCAGCAAAGAGGACCTAATCGGACTAGCGGACAATGAGCAGTTCTTC
CASSKEDLIGLADNEQFF
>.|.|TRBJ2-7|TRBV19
TGTGCCAGTAGTATGGGGGCGGGAGCCTACGAGCAGTACTTC
CASSMGAGAYEQYF
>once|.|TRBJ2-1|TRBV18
TGTGCCAGCTCACCACTAAGTCCCGGGGCACAGTTCTTC
CASSPLSPGAQFF
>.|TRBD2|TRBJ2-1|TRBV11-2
TGTGCCAGCAGCTTTTCTAGCGGGATCGTAAATGAGCAGTTCTTC
CASSFSSGIVNEQFF
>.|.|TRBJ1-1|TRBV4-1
TGCGCCAGCAGCCAAAGACGGGGGGAGAACACTGAAGCTTTCTTT
CASSQRRGENTEAFF
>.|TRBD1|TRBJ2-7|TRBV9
TGTGCCAGCAGCCCAGGACAGGGGGCCTACGAGCAGTACTTC
CASSPGQGAYEQYF
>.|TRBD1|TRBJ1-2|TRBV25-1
TGTGCCAGCAGTGGACAGGGTCTGCGGGGTTATGGCTACACCTTC
CASSGQGLRGYGYTF
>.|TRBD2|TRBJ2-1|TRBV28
TGTGCCAGCAGTATACCTAGCGGGGCCCCCAATGAGCAGTTCTTC
CASSIPSGAPNEQFF
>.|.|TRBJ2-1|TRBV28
TGTGCCAGCAGTCGCGACTCGCCGACGGCTGAGCAGTTCTTC
CASSRDSPTAEQFF
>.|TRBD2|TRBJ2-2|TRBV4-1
TGCGCCAGCAGCCAAGACGGACTAGCGGGAGATCTCGGCGGGGAGCTGTTTTTT
CASSQDGLAGDLGGELFF
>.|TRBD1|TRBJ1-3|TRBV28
TGTGCCAGCAGAACAGGGGACATTGGAAACACCATATATTTT
CASRTGDIGNTIYF
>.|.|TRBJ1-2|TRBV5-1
TGCGCCAGCAGCGCTGATTGGGGGTCAGATGGCTACACCTTC
CASSADWGSDGYTF
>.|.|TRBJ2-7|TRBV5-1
TGCGCCAGCAGCTTGGAGGGAGGCCTCCCCTACGAGCAGTACTTC
CASSLEGGLPYEQYF
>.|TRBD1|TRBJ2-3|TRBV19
TGTGCCAGTAGTATGGTGCAGGGGGCCACAGATACGCAGTATTTT
CASSMVQGATDTQYF
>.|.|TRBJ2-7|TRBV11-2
TGTGCCAGCAGGACTAGGGACGAGCAGTACTTC
CASRTRDEQYF
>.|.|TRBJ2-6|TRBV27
TGTGCCAGCAGTTTATCCCCTATATCTGGGGCCAACGTCCTGACTTTC
CASSLSPISGANVLTF
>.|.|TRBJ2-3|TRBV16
TGTGCCAGCAGCTCCGACTTGGGAACAGATACGCAGTATTTT
CASSSDLGTDTQYF